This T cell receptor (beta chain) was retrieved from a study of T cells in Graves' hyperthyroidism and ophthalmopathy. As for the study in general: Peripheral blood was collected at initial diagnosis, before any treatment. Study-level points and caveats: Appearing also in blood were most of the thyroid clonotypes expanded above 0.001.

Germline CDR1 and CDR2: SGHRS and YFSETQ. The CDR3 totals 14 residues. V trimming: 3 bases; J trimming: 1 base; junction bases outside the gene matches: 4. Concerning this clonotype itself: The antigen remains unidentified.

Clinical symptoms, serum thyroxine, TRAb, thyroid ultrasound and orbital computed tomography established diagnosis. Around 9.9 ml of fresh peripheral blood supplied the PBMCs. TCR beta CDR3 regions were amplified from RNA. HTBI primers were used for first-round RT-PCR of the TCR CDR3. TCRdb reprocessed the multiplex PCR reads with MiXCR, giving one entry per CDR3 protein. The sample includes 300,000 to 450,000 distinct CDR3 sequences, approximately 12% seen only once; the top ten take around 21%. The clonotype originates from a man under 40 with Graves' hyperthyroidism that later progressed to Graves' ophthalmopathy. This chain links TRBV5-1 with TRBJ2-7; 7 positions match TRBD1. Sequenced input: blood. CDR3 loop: CASSYRGRSYEQYF. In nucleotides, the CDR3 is TGCGCCAGCAGCTACAGGGGCCGATCCTACGAGCAGTACTTC.